These 9 T cell receptor beta chains came from one sample sequenced in a study of CD8 T cells in Susac syndrome. The RNA input was roughly 0.45 to 1 ug, and it was reverse transcribed with random hexamers. One entry per CDR3 protein, called by TCRdb with MiXCR from the immunoSEQ multiplex PCR reads. The sample carries about 80,000 distinct CDR3 sequences, just over 90% recorded once. Sequencing was carried out using CD4+ T cells from PBMCs. All receptors derive from a human donor with Susac syndrome.

This rearrangement joins TRBV30 to TRBJ1-1, with D tentatively TRBD1 (5 bases). The CDR3 loop spans 15 amino acids. CDR1 and CDR2 (germline): GTSNPN, SVGIG (reference sequence). The V end lost 4 bases, the J end lost 1 base, and 16 bases lay between the germline ends. The CDR3 nucleotides read TGTGCCTGGACCCGGGGGACCAACAGGAACACTGAAGCTTTCTTT. It is translated as CAWTRGTNRNTEAFF.

Only one count was recorded for this clonotype. J is TRBJ2-1 and V is TRBV19; no clear D. The ends were cut back, 5 bases at V and 0 bases at J, with 11 bases in the middle. Germline-derived CDR1 and CDR2 are LNHDA and SQIVND (reference sequence). CDR3 length: 15 amino acids. The CDR3 nucleotides read TGTGCCAGTAGTCCCCGATCCAGCTCCTACAATGAGCAGTTCTTC. Translated: CASSPRSSSYNEQFF.

This sequence joins TRBV7-2 and TRBJ2-3, with TRBD1 matching 7 bases. CDR3 length: 16 amino acids. Trimming cost V 5 bases and J 1 base; bases outside gene matches: 9. CDR1 SGHTA and CDR2 FQGNSA come from the germline V gene. This chain's CDR3 is CASSIRTGGGTDTQYF. CDR3 nucleotides: TGTGCCAGCAGCATCCGGACAGGTGGGGGCACAGATACGCAGTATTTT.

J is TRBJ2-1 and V is TRBV28, with TRBD2 matching over 7 bases. The ends lost 8 bases at V and 8 bases at J; junction bases unmatched: 15. The germline gives CDR1 MDHEN, CDR2 SYDVKM. The CDR3 consists of 15 residues. The CDR3 DNA is TGTGCCAGCGTTTTAACCGCTAGCGGAGGCCATGAGCAGTTCTTC. Its protein is CASVLTASGGHEQFF.

This clonotype appeared a single time. The V gene is TRBV6-1, the J gene TRBJ1-1; 10 nucleotides line up with TRBD1. The V gene's germline CDR1 is MNHNS and CDR2 SASEGT. The ends lost 6 bases at V and 0 bases at J; junction bases unmatched: 13. The CDR3 has 18 residues. CDR3 DNA sequence: TGTGCCAGCAGGGGGGGACAGGGGCGACGGAAAATGAACACTGAAGCTTTCTTT. Translation: CASRGGQGRRKMNTEAFF.

The chain combines TRBV5-6 with TRBJ2-1; unclear D gene. The CDR3 sequence is 16 residues long. CDR1 and CDR2 (germline): SGHDT, YYEEEE. Trimming took 0 bases from V and 0 from J, leaving 10 bases between them. This chain's CDR3 is CASSLVVGSSYNEQFF. The DNA of the CDR3 is TGTGCCAGCAGCTTGGTTGTGGGTAGCTCCTACAATGAGCAGTTCTTC.

This chain links TRBV20-1 with TRBJ1-2; D is ambiguous. V was pared by 6 bases and J by 10 bases, with 15 bases between. The CDR3 extends over 11 amino acids. Germline V gene lookup returns CDR1 DFQATT and CDR2 SNEGSKA (reference sequence). This CDR3 is CSAVGRADYTF. CDR3 nucleotide sequence: TGCAGTGCCGTGGGCCGCGCGGACTACACCTTC.

This clonotype was observed a single time. The V and J genes are TRBV6-5 and TRBJ2-6, with TRBD1 as a possible D gene (5 bases). Trimming removed 5 bases at V and 2 bases at J, with 10 bases between. The CDR3 totals 15 residues. CDR1 and CDR2 from the germline V gene are MNHEY and SVGAGI. The CDR3 sequence: CASSTHRTGANVLTF. The CDR3 DNA sequence: TGTGCCAGCAGTACCCACAGGACTGGGGCCAACGTCCTGACTTTC.

This clonotype was seen a single time. The rearrangement links TRBV27 to TRBJ2-3; D not resolved. Germline V gene sequence: CDR1 MNHEY, CDR2 SMNVEV (reference sequence). This CDR3 region has 12 residues. The ends were cut back, 6 bases at V and 4 bases at J, with 8 bases in the middle. The CDR3 DNA reads as TGTGCCAGCAGCCCGACGTCAGATACGCAGTATTTT. It encodes CASSPTSDTQYF.